These 29 T cell receptor beta chains originate from one sample sequenced in a study of tumor-infiltrating lymphocytes in primary liver carcinoma. Co-extraction yielded RNA and DNA from approximately 22-30 mg of unsorted bulk tissue. With roughly 500 ng total RNA as template and a constant-region primer, TCR beta cDNA was made. Researchers made the TCR beta libraries by running three nested multiplex PCR rounds with slightly modified ARM-PCR. Use of TRBV1-TRBV30 forward primers with a C-beta reverse primer characterized the first two PCR rounds, which lasted about 9 cycles each. One entry per CDR3 protein, called by TCRdb with MiXCR from the multiplex PCR reads. The top ten hold around a quarter of the sample, which has 60,000 to 90,000 distinct CDR3 sequences, 60% to 75% seen once. The sample was liver tumor tissue from sampling region 4. The subset: tumor region T4, right-lateral pole. The receptor set was obtained from a man in his forties with primary liver carcinoma and hepatitis B virus infection.

Worth noting for this clonotype: A read error may be the cause here, since a much bigger clone is one base away. J is TRBJ2-3 and V is TRBV30; the D is unclear. CDR1 and CDR2 (germline): GTSNPN, SVGIG (reference sequence). This CDR3 spans 13 amino acids. CDR3 nucleotides: TGTGTCTGGAGTGTATACGGCACAGATACGCAGTATTTT. Translated, it gives CVWSVYGTDTQYF.

This clonotype was counted ten times or more. V and J are TRBV4-1 and TRBJ2-5; D possibly corresponds to TRBD2 (6 bases). The CDR3 contains 14 residues. Trimming took 2 bases from V and 7 from J, leaving 14 bases between them. Germline CDR1 MGHRA, CDR2 YSYEKL. The CDR3 DNA reads TGCGCCAGCAGCCAACTGGGACTGGCAGGGACCCAGTACTTC. Translation gives CASSQLGLAGTQYF.

The J gene is TRBJ2-7, the V gene TRBV19, with D maybe TRBD2 (6 bases). The CDR3 totals 12 residues. In germline, CDR1 is LNHDA, CDR2 SQIVND (reference sequence). The V and J ends lost 3 bases and 7 bases respectively, with 10 bases between them. CDR3 loop: CASSIARGEQYF. DNA for the CDR3: TGTGCCAGTAGTATTGCCCGGGGGGAGCAGTACTTC.

This clonotype was seen once. The genes are TRBV6-5 and TRBJ1-2; D not resolved. There are 13 residues in the CDR3. Germline assignment: CDR1 MNHEY and CDR2 SVGAGI. Trimming took off 7 bases at V and 7 bases at J, with 16 bases between the two ends. CDR3 sequence reads: CASTRVPRPGYTF. The CDR3, as DNA: TGTGCCAGCACCAGAGTGCCGCGACCTGGCTACACCTTC.

This clonotype has just one count. Here the CDR3 omits its conserved ending phenylalanine or tryptophan, so a read error is the likely source. The chain combines TRBV4-2 with TRBJ2-7; 8 bases are a match to TRBD1. The CDR3 is made up of 15 amino acids. The germline CDR1 and CDR2 sequences are LGHNA and YNFKEQ. The CDR3 DNA follows: TGTGCCAGCAGTCAAGGTGACAGGGGTGTCTACGAGCAGTACCTC. Residues: CASSQGDRGVYEQYL.

On this clonotype: Mismatch with germline at one junction end may stem from a read error. The rearrangement joins TRBV10-3 to TRBJ1-5; tentatively, D is TRBD1 (6 bases). The CDR3 loop spans 14 amino acids. Germline V gives CDR1 ENHRY, CDR2 SYGVKD. The CDR3 is CAISGLGDGQPQNF. CDR3 nucleotide sequence: TGTGCCATCAGTGGCCTCGGGGACGGACAGCCCCAGAATTTT.

About this clonotype: One end of the junction is discordant with germline, which a read error may explain. The gene calls are TRBV10-3 and TRBJ2-1, with a tentative D call TRBD2 (5 bases). Germline lookup yields CDR1 ENHRY and CDR2 SYGVKD. The CDR3 totals 13 residues. The CDR3 DNA reads as TGTGCCATCACGGCCGGGGAAGTCGGCGAGCGGTTCTTC. Translating gives CAITAGEVGERFF.

Notes on this clonotype: A read error may produce the germline difference seen at one junction end. This chain's CDR3 is CTSSFVPGEELFF. The CDR3 DNA is TGTACCAGCAGCTTCGTCCCGGGCGAGGAGCTGTTTTTT. The genes are TRBV5-5 and TRBJ2-2; D is undetermined. Germline V gives CDR1 SGHKS, CDR2 YYEKEE (reference sequence). There are 13 residues in the CDR3.

This clonotype was seen ten or more times. The gene calls are TRBV29-1 and TRBJ1-5; D gene ambiguous. In germline, CDR1 is SQVTM, CDR2 ANQGSEA. With 4 bases removed from V and 4 bases from J, the gap between germline ends came to 8 bases. The CDR3 is 12 amino acids. DNA for the CDR3: TGCAGCGTTGGGGAAGGGAATCAGCCCCAGCATTTT. Its protein product is CSVGEGNQPQHF.

This clonotype showed up many times. V usage is TRBV10-3 and J usage is TRBJ2-7, with TRBD1 matching over 7 bases. Germline V lookup: CDR1 ENHRY, CDR2 SYGVKD. The CDR3 has 14 amino acids. J gave up 1 base and V 4 bases, and 4 bases lay outside the gene matches. The CDR3 spells CAISAGTVSYEQYF. For the CDR3, the DNA is TGTGCCATCAGTGCCGGGACAGTATCCTACGAGCAGTACTTC.

V usage is TRBV11-2 and J usage is TRBJ2-5; a weak D match, TRBD2 (5 bases). Germline V CDR1 and CDR2: SGHAT, FQNNGV. The CDR3 covers 14 residues. The V gene lost 5 bases and the J gene lost 5 bases, with 15 bases spanning the gap. The DNA of the CDR3 is TGTGCCAGCAGCGTAGGGATAGCGCAGGAGACCCAGTACTTC. It encodes CASSVGIAQETQYF. Combining the CDR3 with reference TRBV11-2 and TRBJ2-5 gives the whole variable domain EAGVAQSPRYKIIEKRQSVAFWCNPISGHATLYWYQQILGQGPKLLIQFQNNGVVDDSQLPKDRFSAERLKGVDSTLKIQPAKLEDSAVYLCASSVGIAQETQYFGPGTRLLVL.

This clonotype was found a few times. Compared with germline, one end of the junction differs, possibly owing to a read error. This sequence joins TRBV12-5 and TRBJ1-1; maybe TRBD1 (5 bases). Germline V lookup: CDR1 LGHNT, CDR2 FRNRAP. CDR3 length: 12 amino acids. The CDR3 protein is CVSGLGRGKAFF. The CDR3 bases are TGTGTTAGTGGTTTGGGACGGGGAAAAGCTTTCTTT.

The V call is TRBV11-2, the J call TRBJ2-1, with TRBD1 as a possible D gene (6 bases). The V gene lost 7 bases and the J gene lost 15 bases, with 28 bases spanning the gap. In germline, CDR1 is SGHAT, CDR2 FQNNGV. This CDR3 spans 15 amino acids. CDR3 nucleotides: TGTGCCAGCATACTAGGGGACCTCCGGGGACATGAGGGGTTCTTC. Protein: CASILGDLRGHEGFF.

Points on this clonotype: The junction shows a germline mismatch at one end, possibly a read error. This rearrangement joins TRBV28 to TRBJ1-1, with 10 bases fitting TRBD1. The CDR3 length is 15 residues. Germline V gene sequence: CDR1 MDHEN, CDR2 SYDVKM. Here the CDR3 DNA reads TGTGCCATCAGTTTAGGGACAGGGGTGAACACTGAGGCTTTCTTT. Its protein product is CAISLGTGVNTEAFF.

This clonotype was seen repeatedly, ten times or more. The CDR3 region has the DNA TGCAGCGTTGACATATCGGGCAGCTCCTACGAGCAGTACTTC. Protein: CSVDISGSSYEQYF. V and J are TRBV29-1 and TRBJ2-7; D gene unclear. This CDR3 spans 14 amino acids. V lost 3 bases and J 0 bases, leaving 12 bases between the germline ends. The germline V gene has CDR1 SQVTM and CDR2 ANQGSEA.

This clonotype was counted many times. The J gene is TRBJ2-5, the V gene TRBV6-1; 9 bases fit TRBD1. The CDR3 sequence is 16 residues long. The junction had 9 bases not matched to a gene; V was cut back by 3 bases and J by 4 bases. CDR1 is MNHNS, CDR2 SASEGT, per germline. Written as DNA, the CDR3 is TGTGCCAGCAGTGACCTGGTAGGACAGGGGATAGAGACCCAGTACTTC. Translating it yields CASSDLVGQGIETQYF.

DNA for the CDR3: TGTGCCAGCAGCCATACTGAAGCGAGATTAGCGAGGCCCAATGAGCAGTTCTTC. It encodes CASSHTEARLARPNEQFF. The rearrangement uses TRBV11-2 and TRBJ2-1; the D gene is possibly TRBD2 (5 bases). V lost 5 bases and J 6 bases, leaving 26 bases between the germline ends. The CDR3 is 18 residues long. Germline CDR1 is SGHAT and CDR2 is FQNNGV.

For this clonotype: A read error may account for a junction end that differs from germline. The V and J genes are TRBV6-6 and TRBJ2-2; 7 nucleotides agree with TRBD2. CDR1 MNHNY and CDR2 SVGAGI come from the germline V gene (reference sequence). The CDR3 has 15 residues. Here the CDR3 reads CASSYVGAESGDLFF. The CDR3, as DNA: TGTGCCAGCAGTTACGTAGGAGCGGAAAGCGGGGATCTGTTTTTT.

Comments on this clonotype: One end of the junction does not line up with germline, which may come from a read error. The chain combines TRBV30 with TRBJ2-7; 9 bases map to TRBD2. CDR1 and CDR2 from the germline V gene are GTSNPN and SVGIG (reference sequence). The CDR3 is made up of 13 amino acids. Here the CDR3 DNA reads TGTGCCTGGAGTGTACGACTAGCGGACGAGCAGTGCTTC. It is translated as CAWSVRLADEQCF.

Regarding this clonotype: A read error may be the cause here, since a much bigger clone is one base away. The J gene is TRBJ2-4, the V gene TRBV2; D not certain. This CDR3 region has 13 residues. The germline V and J ends were trimmed by 6 bases and 5 bases, with 11 bases remaining between them. CDR1 and CDR2 (germline): SNHLY, FYNNEI. In DNA, the CDR3 is TGTGCCAGCAGACCGACAAGGGAAAACATTCAGTACTTC. It translates to CASRPTRENIQYF.

The chain has TRBV6-5 and TRBJ2-7; 8 bases are a match to TRBD2. Germline V gene lookup returns CDR1 MNHEY and CDR2 SVGAGI. The trim removed 5 bases at V and 6 bases at J, leaving 12 bases unmatched. This CDR3 contains 15 residues. CDR3 bases: TGTGCCAGCAGTCCCCGGAACGGGAGGGCGATCGAGCAGTACTTC. Its translation is CASSPRNGRAIEQYF.

In regard to this clonotype: A much more abundant neighbour one base away suggests this may be a read error. CDR3 in DNA: TGTGCCAGCAGGACGACTAAGGGGTACGAGCAGTACTTC. Its translation is CASRTTKGYEQYF. This chain links TRBV6-6 with TRBJ2-7; D may match TRBD1 or TRBD2 (5 bases each). The CDR3 has 13 residues. Trimming cost V 6 bases and J 4 bases, with 13 bases left between them. Germline CDR1 reads MNHNY; CDR2 reads SVGAGI (reference sequence).

On this clonotype itself: The conserved final phenylalanine or tryptophan is absent from the CDR3, which likely points to a read error. The DNA of the CDR3 is TGTGCCAGCAGCTTTCGGGACAGCACCGATACACAGTATTCT. Translated, it gives CASSFRDSTDTQYS. The chain has TRBV11-2 and TRBJ2-3, with 7 bases lining up with TRBD1. The CDR3 consists of 14 residues. Germline V lookup: CDR1 SGHAT, CDR2 FQNNGV.

As for this clonotype: The junction and the germline gene differ at one end; a read error may be behind it. J is TRBJ2-6 and V is TRBV6-5; D is unresolved. Germline CDR1 reads MNHEY; CDR2 reads SVGAGI. The CDR3 runs to 18 residues. The CDR3, as DNA: TGTGCCGGCAGTCTTTGGACGCGGATGAAAGCTGGGGCCAACGTCCTGACTTTC. This translates into CAGSLWTRMKAGANVLTF.

About this clonotype: Relative to the germline gene, one junction end is altered; a read error may explain this. The V and J genes are TRBV6-1 and TRBJ1-1, with D unresolved. Germline-derived CDR1 and CDR2 are MNHNS and SASEGT. The CDR3 sequence is 14 residues long. CDR3 bases: TGTGCCAGTAGTGCGATGAGGAGGAACACTGAAGCTTTCTTT. Translation: CASSAMRRNTEAFF.

In regard to this clonotype: Sequence at one end of the junction differs from germline and may be a read error. V usage is TRBV12-3 or TRBV12-4 and J usage is TRBJ2-7; possibly TRBD1 for D (6 bases). The CDR3 sequence is 12 residues long. The CDR3 is CANSKTGYKQYF. DNA of the CDR3: TGTGCCAACAGCAAGACAGGCTACAAGCAGTACTTC.

Of note for this clonotype: Germline and junction disagree at one end, which may indicate a read error. The CDR3 reads CNVERTGGGNEQFF. CDR3 coding DNA: TGCAACGTTGAAAGAACTGGCGGGGGGAATGAGCAGTTCTTC. The V call is TRBV29-1, the J call TRBJ2-1, with 8 bases identical to TRBD2. The CDR3 runs to 14 residues. Germline V gives CDR1 SQVTM, CDR2 ANQGSEA.

This clonotype was found many times. The chain recombines TRBV6-1 with TRBJ2-7; the D call may be TRBD1 or TRBD2 (6 bases each). CDR1 and CDR2 (germline): MNHNS, SASEGT. V was cut by 7 bases and J by 6 bases, with 22 bases left in between. This CDR3 comprises 15 residues. CDR3 DNA sequence: TGTGCCAGCACCCCTCGAAGGGGGGCGATACTCGAGCAGTACTTC. Its protein product is CASTPRRGAILEQYF.

The chain combines TRBV7-8 with TRBJ2-1; possible D gene TRBD1, 6 bases. Germline CDR1 SGHVS, CDR2 FQNEAQ. This CDR3 is 11 amino acids long. Trimming pared 7 bases from V and 8 bases from J, leaving 9 bases between. In nucleotides, the CDR3 is TGTGCCAGCAACAGGGCCGATGAGCAGTTCTTC. It codes for CASNRADEQFF.